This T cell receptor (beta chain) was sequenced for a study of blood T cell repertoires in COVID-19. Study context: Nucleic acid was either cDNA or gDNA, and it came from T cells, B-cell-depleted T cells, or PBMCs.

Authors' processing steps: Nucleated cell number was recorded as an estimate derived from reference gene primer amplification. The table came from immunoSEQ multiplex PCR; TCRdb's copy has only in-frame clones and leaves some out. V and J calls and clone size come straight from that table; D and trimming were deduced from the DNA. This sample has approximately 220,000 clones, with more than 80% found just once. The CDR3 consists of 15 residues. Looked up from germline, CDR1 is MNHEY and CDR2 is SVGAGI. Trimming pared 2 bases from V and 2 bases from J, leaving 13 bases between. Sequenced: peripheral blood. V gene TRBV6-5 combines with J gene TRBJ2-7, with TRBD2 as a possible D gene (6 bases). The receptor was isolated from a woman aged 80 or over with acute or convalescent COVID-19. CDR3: CASSYERGGTYEQYF. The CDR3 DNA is TGTGCCAGCAGTTACGAACGGGGAGGCACCTACGAGCAGTACTTC.